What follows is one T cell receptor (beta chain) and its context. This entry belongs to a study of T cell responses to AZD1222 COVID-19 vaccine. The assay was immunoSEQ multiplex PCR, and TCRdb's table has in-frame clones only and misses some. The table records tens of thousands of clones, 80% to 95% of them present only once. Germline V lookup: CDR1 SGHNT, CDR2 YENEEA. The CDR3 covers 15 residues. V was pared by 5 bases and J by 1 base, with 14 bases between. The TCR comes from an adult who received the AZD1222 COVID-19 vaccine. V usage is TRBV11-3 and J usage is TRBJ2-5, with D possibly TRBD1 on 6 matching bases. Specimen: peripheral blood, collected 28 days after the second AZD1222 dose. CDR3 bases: TGTGCCAGCAGCCAGGACGGACAGTCCCAAGAGACCCAGTACTTC. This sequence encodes CASSQDGQSQETQYF.